Shown below are 12 T cell receptor beta chains from a single sample sequenced in a study of blood T cell repertoires in COVID-19. Data came from immunoSEQ multiplex PCR; TCRdb stores just in-frame clones and leaves some out. Among over 150,000 clones listed, less than 90% were seen once. The source material was PBMCs or T cells enriched from blood (not recorded which). The receptors shown here come from a woman aged 50 to 65 who had recovered from COVID-19.

The rearrangement uses TRBV7-8 and TRBJ2-7; TRBD1 aligns across 10 bases. V dropped 4 bases and J dropped 2; count of bases not matched to a gene: 8. The CDR3 is 16 amino acids. Germline CDR1 is SGHVS and CDR2 is FQNEAQ. The CDR3 DNA follows: TGTGCCAGCAGCTCCTACCCCGGGACAGGGGCCTACGAGCAGTACTTC. Its translation is CASSSYPGTGAYEQYF.

The V gene is TRBV18, the J gene TRBJ2-2; 11 bases agree with TRBD2. The CDR3 has 18 residues. Germline CDR1 is KGHSH and CDR2 is LQKENI. J lost 4 bases, V lost 3 bases, and 10 bases had no gene match. DNA of the CDR3: TGTGCCAGCTCACCGAACCGGATGCTAGCGGGAGGCACCGGGGAGCTGTTTTTT. It translates to CASSPNRMLAGGTGELFF.

The CDR3 DNA follows: TGTGCCAGCAGGGATTCAGGGGGTTCCAAAAACATTCAGTACTTC. This encodes CASRDSGGSKNIQYF. V usage is TRBV6-5 and J usage is TRBJ2-4; 7 nucleotides align to TRBD1. Unmatched junction bases numbered 7, after V lost 6 bases and J lost 2 bases. CDR3 length: 15 residues. Germline CDR1 is MNHEY and CDR2 is SVGAGI.

This clone was seen only once. The J gene is TRBJ2-3, the V gene TRBV5-1; a possible D gene is TRBD2 (6 bases). CDR1 is SGHRS and CDR2 is YFSETQ in the germline V gene. V lost 7 bases and J lost 5, with 11 bases in between. This CDR3 contains 12 residues. The CDR3 reads CASSEEGDTQYF. CDR3 DNA sequence: TGCGCCAGCTCAGAGGAGGGAGATACGCAGTATTTT.

The CDR3 loop reads CASKDSLRMKNTEAFF. The CDR3 DNA follows: TGTGCCAGTAAGGACAGCCTCCGTATGAAGAACACTGAAGCTTTCTTT. The rearrangement uses TRBV19 and TRBJ1-1, with D tentatively TRBD1 (6 bases). Germline loops: CDR1 LNHDA, CDR2 SQIVND (reference sequence). Trimming cost V 7 bases and J 1 base, with 19 bases left between them. The CDR3 runs to 16 residues.

This chain links TRBV29-1 with TRBJ2-1, with 7 bases lining up with TRBD2. The CDR3 is 15 amino acids. Trimming removed 4 bases from V and 5 bases from J; junction bases left unmatched: 11. Germline V CDR1 and CDR2: SQVTM, ANQGSEA. CDR3 DNA: TGCAGCGTTGTGATGGCGGCGGGAGTGAACAATGAGCAGTTCTTC. Its translation: CSVVMAAGVNNEQFF.

V is TRBV30 and J is TRBJ2-3; TRBD2 matches 10 bases. V gave up 0 bases and J gave up 2 bases; unmatched junction bases: 8. Germline V lookup: CDR1 GTSNPN, CDR2 SVGIG (reference sequence). This CDR3 spans 17 amino acids. The chain's CDR3 is CAWSVRRTSGITDTQYF. The CDR3 DNA sequence: TGTGCCTGGAGTGTACGTAGGACTAGCGGAATCACAGATACGCAGTATTTT.

The genes are TRBV11-1 and TRBJ1-1; perhaps TRBD1 as D (6 bases). V was trimmed by 1 base and J by 9 bases, leaving 12 bases between them. This CDR3 is 13 amino acids long. Germline V lookup: CDR1 SGHAT, CDR2 FQDESV (reference sequence). The CDR3 is CASSLGGTTQAFF. CDR3 bases: TGTGCCAGCAGCTTAGGTGGGACAACTCAAGCTTTCTTT.

The genes are TRBV13 and TRBJ1-1, with D possibly TRBD1 on 5 matching bases. Trimming stripped 5 bases from V and 5 bases from J, with 24 bases between. Germline assignment: CDR1 PRHDT and CDR2 FYEKMQ (reference sequence). The CDR3 is 17 residues long. The CDR3 nucleotides read TGTGCCAGCAGCCCTCGGTCCCGTTGGGGCAGCGGGACTGAAGCTTTCTTT. Its protein is CASSPRSRWGSGTEAFF.

The V gene is TRBV10-1, the J gene TRBJ1-1, with D tentatively TRBD1 (5 bases). V dropped 4 bases and J dropped 5 bases, with 14 bases sitting between them. This CDR3 spans 14 amino acids. Germline V gene lookup returns CDR1 WNHNN and CDR2 SYGVQD (reference sequence). The CDR3 region is CASSGGVGGTEAFF. The CDR3 DNA sequence: TGCGCCAGCAGTGGGGGGGTAGGAGGTACTGAAGCTTTCTTT.

Details on this clone: This sample includes further DNA sequences coding for the same CDR3. The V call is TRBV7-2, the J call TRBJ2-1; 11 bases line up with TRBD2. The CDR3 runs to 16 residues. Unmatched junction bases numbered 3, after V lost 1 base and J lost 4 bases. Germline CDR1 and CDR2: SGHTA and FQGNSA. CDR3 in DNA: TGTGCCAGCAGCTTAGTAGGGACTAGCGGATACAATGAGCAGTTCTTC. This gives the protein CASSLVGTSGYNEQFF. The full variable domain, rest sourced from reference TRBV7-2 and TRBJ2-1, is GAGVSQSPSNKVTEKGKDVELRCDPISGHTALYWYRQSLGQGLEFLIYFQGNSAPDKSGLPSDRFSAERTGGSVSTLTIQRTQQEDSAVYLCASSLVGTSGYNEQFFGPGTRLTVL.

The CDR3 protein is CASREGNTIYF. DNA for the CDR3: TGTGCCAGCAGGGAGGGAAACACCATATATTTT. V usage is TRBV25-1 and J usage is TRBJ1-3; D call uncertain. Trimming removed 6 bases at V and 4 bases at J, with 4 bases between. This CDR3 has 11 residues. The germline V gene encodes CDR1 MGHDK and CDR2 SYGVNS.